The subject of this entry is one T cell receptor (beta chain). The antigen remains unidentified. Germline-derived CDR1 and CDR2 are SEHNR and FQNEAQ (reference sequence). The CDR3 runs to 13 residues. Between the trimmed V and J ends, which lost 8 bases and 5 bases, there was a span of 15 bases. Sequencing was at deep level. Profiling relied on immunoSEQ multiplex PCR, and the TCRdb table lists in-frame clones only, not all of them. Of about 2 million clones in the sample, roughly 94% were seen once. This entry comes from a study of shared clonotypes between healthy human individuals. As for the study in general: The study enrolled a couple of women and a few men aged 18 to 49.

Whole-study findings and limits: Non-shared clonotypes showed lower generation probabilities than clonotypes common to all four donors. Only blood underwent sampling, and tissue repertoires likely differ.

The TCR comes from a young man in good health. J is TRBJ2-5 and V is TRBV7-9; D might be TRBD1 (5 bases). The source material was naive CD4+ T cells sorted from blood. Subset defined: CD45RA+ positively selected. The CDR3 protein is CASGDLKGETQYF. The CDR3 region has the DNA TGTGCCAGCGGCGATCTGAAGGGGGAGACCCAGTACTTC.